This TCR beta chain was captured by sequencing in a study of vaccination and CD4 T cells after COVID-19 (dated by TCRdb to 2022 to 2024). About the full investigation: SARS-CoV-2 positivity had been established in the convalescent patients by nasal swab PCR, and mild disease was recorded in eight to ten of these patients and severe disease in one. As controls, cultures received a CEFX viral epitope pool (the positive control), an HIV-1 Nef peptide pool (the negative control), or no peptide at all. Participants got two doses of the Pfizer-BioNTech BNT162b2 vaccine (n=8) or two doses of the Moderna mRNA-1273 vaccine (n=2). In 10 COVID-19 convalescent patients and a handful of infection-naive healthy vaccine recipients, the spike-specific CD4+ TCR repertoire before mRNA vaccination was compared with the repertoire after mRNA vaccination. Post-vaccine blood samples were obtained a median of approximately 74 days after the second vaccine dose, with a range of about 12 to 241 days. The convalescent cohort included six males and four females, with two Hispanic individuals, seven Caucasians, two Asians and one multiracial person. Post-COVID blood samples were collected from convalescent patients a median of about 92 days after diagnosis, with a range of about 30 to 161 days. For stimulating the cultures, overlapping spike peptide pools were used, derived from SARS-CoV-2 as well as from the common cold coronaviruses HCoV-NL63, HCoV-OC43 and HCoV-229E.

A note on this clonotype: The antigen this receptor binds is unknown. The input lacks base qualities; no much larger clone sits a single base away.

Receptor amplification or capture employed PCR. DNA from cultured CD4+ T cells was subjected to TCR sequencing with the Oncomine TCR Beta short-read assay at the Johns Hopkins FTIC core. The QIAamp micro DNA kit was used to extract genomic DNA from the cultured CD4+ T cells. Oncomine TCR Beta libraries from cultured CD4+ T cells were pooled with unique dual indexes and sequenced on an Illumina iSeq 100. The original methods were these. Non-productive sequences were removed, and CDR3s that did not start with C, did not end with F or W, or were shorter than 7 amino acids were discarded. The MANAFEST web application identified antigen-specific clonotypes by comparing peptide-stimulated wells against reference wells and other culture wells. To be called positive, a clone needed an FDR below 0.05, an odds ratio above 5, and a productive frequency above 0.1% in at least two of three replicate wells. A clonotype was classed as cross-reactive if the clonotype showed significant expansion both in SARS-CoV-2 spike wells and in at least one common cold coronavirus spike condition. Levenshtein distances (stringdist) and unrooted phylogenetic trees (ape) in R version 3.6.1 were used to assess CDR3 homology. The public sequencing data were trimmed at Q25 with fastp and processed into clonotypes with MiXCR by TCRdb, which kept only in-frame beta chains. Records with the same CDR3 protein are collapsed into one entry carrying the most frequent genes and DNA. The V and J calls were not made by the authors but by TCRdb's processing. The sample contains about 5,000 distinct CDR3 sequences, about 50% of them found a single time. Of the sample, about a third is held by the ten largest clones.

What this sample's treatment or condition label stands for: roughly 10-day PBMC culture with coronavirus spike peptide pools or control peptides (ViraFEST assay). The ViraFEST assay, used in the study, expanded antigen-specific T cells with peptide pools and then identified the expanded clonotypes through TCR sequencing. Positive SARS-CoV-2 PCR tests in the convalescent patients dated from March to December 2020, before Alpha, Beta and Delta variants emerged in the United States. Each well held 2.2 million or so PBMCs cultured with approximately 10 ug/ml peptide pools in IMDM containing 5% human AB serum and approximately 10 IU/ml IL-2. Half of the culture medium was replaced with fresh IL-2-containing medium on days 3 and 7. After about 11 days of culture, CD4+ T cells were isolated by negative selection using the EasySep CD4+ T cell isolation kit. Ficoll-Paque Plus gradient centrifugation was used to isolate PBMCs from whole blood, and the isolated PBMCs were then either used fresh or cryopreserved at -140C. Culture conditions were generally each tested in triplicate wells.

Paper-wide results and their limitations: Of the vaccine-specific clones in convalescent patients, 304 of 307, or nearly all, reacted only to SARS-CoV-2 spike and did not cross-react with common cold coronaviruses. Among the post-vaccine SARS-CoV-2-reactive clones in convalescent patients, a median about 87% showed up only after vaccination, which suggests vaccine-specific priming. The study included relatively few convalescent patients and did not analyze early timepoints after natural infection. The median count of SARS-CoV-2-reactive clonotypes went up from 20 to 25 after infection to a few dozen after vaccination, although the change was not significant.

The CDR3 has 14 amino acids, counting the end cysteine and phenylalanine. Solely the CDR3 DNA is kept, with 42 bases framed from the first base. V loses 2 bases at its end and J loses 4 bases; junction bases beyond the gene matches: 2. The germline V gene (reference sequence) gives CDR1 as DFQATT and CDR2 as SNEGSKA. This clonotype was sampled from a human donor who had recovered from COVID-19. This chain is built from TRBV20-1 and TRBJ2-1; 10 middle bases align to TRBD2. Source material: CD4+ T cells from blood, cultured in vitro. The bases read TGCAGTGCTAGATCTAGCGGGGGTTACAATGAGCAGTTCTTC. Translated, this gives CSARSSGGYNEQFF.